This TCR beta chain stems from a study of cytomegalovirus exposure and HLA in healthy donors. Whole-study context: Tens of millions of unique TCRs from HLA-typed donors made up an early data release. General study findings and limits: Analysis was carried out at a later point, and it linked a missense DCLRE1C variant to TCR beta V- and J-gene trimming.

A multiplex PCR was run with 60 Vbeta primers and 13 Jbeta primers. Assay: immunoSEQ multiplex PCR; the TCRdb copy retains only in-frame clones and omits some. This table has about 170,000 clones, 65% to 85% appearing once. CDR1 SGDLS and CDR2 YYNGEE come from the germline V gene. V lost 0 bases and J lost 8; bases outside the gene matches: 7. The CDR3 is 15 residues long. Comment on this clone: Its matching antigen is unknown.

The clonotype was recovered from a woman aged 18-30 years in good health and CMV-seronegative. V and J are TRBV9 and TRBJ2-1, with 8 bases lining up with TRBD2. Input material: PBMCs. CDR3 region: CASSVEGTSSHEQFF. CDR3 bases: TGTGCCAGCAGCGTAGAAGGGACTAGTTCCCATGAGCAGTTCTTC.